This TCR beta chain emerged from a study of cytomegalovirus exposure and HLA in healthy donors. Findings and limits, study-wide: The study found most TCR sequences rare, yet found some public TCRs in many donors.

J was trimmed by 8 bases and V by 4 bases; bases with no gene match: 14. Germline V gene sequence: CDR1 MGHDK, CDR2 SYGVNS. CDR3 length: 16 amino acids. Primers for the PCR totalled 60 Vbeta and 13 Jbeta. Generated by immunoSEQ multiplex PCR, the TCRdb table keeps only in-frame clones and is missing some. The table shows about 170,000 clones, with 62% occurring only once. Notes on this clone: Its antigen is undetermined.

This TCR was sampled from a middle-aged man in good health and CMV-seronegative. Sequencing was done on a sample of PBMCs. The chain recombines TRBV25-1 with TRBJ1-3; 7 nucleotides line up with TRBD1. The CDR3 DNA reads TGTGCCAGCAGTGGTCACGACAGGGCGGATTTAGACACCATATATTTT. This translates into CASSGHDRADLDTIYF.